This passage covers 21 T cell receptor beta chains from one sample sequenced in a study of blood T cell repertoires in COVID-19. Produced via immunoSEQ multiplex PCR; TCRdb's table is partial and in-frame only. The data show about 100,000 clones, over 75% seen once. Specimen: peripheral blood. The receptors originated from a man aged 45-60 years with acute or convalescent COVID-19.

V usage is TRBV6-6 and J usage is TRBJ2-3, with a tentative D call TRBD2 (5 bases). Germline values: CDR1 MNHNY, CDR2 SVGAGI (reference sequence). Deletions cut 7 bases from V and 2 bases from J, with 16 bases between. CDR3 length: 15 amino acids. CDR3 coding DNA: TGTGCCAGCAACGTGGGAGATTCTTCCACAGATACGCAGTATTTT. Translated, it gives CASNVGDSSTDTQYF.

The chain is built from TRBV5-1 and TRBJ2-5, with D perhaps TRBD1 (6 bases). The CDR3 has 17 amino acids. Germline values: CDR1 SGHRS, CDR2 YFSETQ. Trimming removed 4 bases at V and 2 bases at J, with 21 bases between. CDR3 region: CASSTPRTATIQETQYF. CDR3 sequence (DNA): TGCGCCAGCAGCACCCCTAGGACAGCAACGATACAAGAGACCCAGTACTTC.

The CDR3: CASSLESQREGLLYNEQFF. CDR3 bases: TGTGCCAGCAGCTTAGAATCGCAGCGGGAGGGCCTGTTGTACAATGAGCAGTTCTTC. This chain links TRBV11-2 with TRBJ2-1, with TRBD2 matching 10 bases. V shed 0 bases, J shed 4 bases, and the junction held 12 bases outside the gene matches. CDR3 size: 19 residues. Germline V gene sequence: CDR1 SGHAT, CDR2 FQNNGV.

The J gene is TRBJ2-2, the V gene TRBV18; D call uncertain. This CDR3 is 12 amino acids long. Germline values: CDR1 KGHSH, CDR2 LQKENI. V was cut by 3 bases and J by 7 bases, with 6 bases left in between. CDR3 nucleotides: TGTGCCAGCTCACCTCTAATCGGGGAGCTGTTTTTT. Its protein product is CASSPLIGELFF.

The DNA of the CDR3 is TGTGCCAGTAACCCAAAGGCGGGCTCCTACAATGAGCAGTTCTTC. Amino acid sequence: CASNPKAGSYNEQFF. The chain carries TRBV19 and TRBJ2-1, with D possibly being TRBD2 (5 bases). Trimming shortened V by 7 bases and J by 0 bases, and 13 bases separated the two germline ends. The CDR3 runs to 15 residues. Germline CDR1 LNHDA, CDR2 SQIVND (reference sequence).

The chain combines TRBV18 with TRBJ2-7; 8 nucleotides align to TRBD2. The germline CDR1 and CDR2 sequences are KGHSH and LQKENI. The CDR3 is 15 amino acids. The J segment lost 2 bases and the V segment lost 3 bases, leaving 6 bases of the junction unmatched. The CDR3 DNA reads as TGTGCCAGCTCACCTTCCTCGGGAGGGACCTACGAGCAGTACTTC. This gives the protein CASSPSSGGTYEQYF. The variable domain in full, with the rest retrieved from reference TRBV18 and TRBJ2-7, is NAGVMQNPRHLVRRRGQEARLRCSPMKGHSHVYWYRQLPEEGLKFMVYLQKENIIDESGMPKERFSAEFPKEGPSILRIQQVVRGDSAAYFCASSPSSGGTYEQYFGPGTRLTVT.

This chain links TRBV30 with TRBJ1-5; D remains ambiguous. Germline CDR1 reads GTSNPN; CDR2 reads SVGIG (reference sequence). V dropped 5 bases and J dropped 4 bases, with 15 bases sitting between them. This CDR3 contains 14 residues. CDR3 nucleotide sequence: TGTGCCTGGGGAGGCGGGCAGAATAATCAGCCCCAGCATTTT. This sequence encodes CAWGGGQNNQPQHF.

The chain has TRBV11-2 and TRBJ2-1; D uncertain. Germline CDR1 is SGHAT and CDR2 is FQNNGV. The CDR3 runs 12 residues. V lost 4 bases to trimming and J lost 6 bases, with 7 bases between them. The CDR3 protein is CASSSVFNEQFF. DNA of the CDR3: TGTGCCAGCAGCTCGGTCTTCAATGAGCAGTTCTTC. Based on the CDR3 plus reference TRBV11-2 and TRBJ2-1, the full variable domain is EAGVAQSPRYKIIEKRQSVAFWCNPISGHATLYWYQQILGQGPKLLIQFQNNGVVDDSQLPKDRFSAERLKGVDSTLKIQPAKLEDSAVYLCASSSVFNEQFFGPGTRLTVL.

The CDR3 DNA reads TGTGCCAGCTCACCCTTCTCTGGAACAGGGGTACGGGGAGAGACCCAGTACTTC. Translating it yields CASSPFSGTGVRGETQYF. The rearrangement links TRBV18 to TRBJ2-5, with 7 bases identical to TRBD1. The CDR3 is 18 amino acids. V was clipped by 3 bases and J by 4 bases; unmatched bases: 17. Germline lookup yields CDR1 KGHSH and CDR2 LQKENI.

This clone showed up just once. The CDR3 loop reads CASSLRLAGGSSYNEQFF. The CDR3 nucleotides read TGTGCCAGCAGCTTGCGGCTAGCGGGAGGGAGCTCCTACAATGAGCAGTTCTTC. This chain joins TRBV5-6 and TRBJ2-1, with 12 bases lining up with TRBD2. From germline, CDR1 is SGHDT and CDR2 YYEEEE. The CDR3 consists of 18 residues. The trim removed 1 base at V and 0 bases at J, leaving 5 bases unmatched.

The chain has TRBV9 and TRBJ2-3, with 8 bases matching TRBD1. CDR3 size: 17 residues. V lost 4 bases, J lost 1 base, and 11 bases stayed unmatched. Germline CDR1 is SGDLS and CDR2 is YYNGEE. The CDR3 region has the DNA TGTGCCAGCAGCACTCGCCCCCCGGGACAGGGCACAGATACGCAGTATTTT. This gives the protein CASSTRPPGQGTDTQYF.

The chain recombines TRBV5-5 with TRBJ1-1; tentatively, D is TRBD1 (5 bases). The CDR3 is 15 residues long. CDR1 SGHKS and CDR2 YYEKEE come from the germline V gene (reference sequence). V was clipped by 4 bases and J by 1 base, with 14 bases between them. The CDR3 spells CASSASFGGNTEAFF. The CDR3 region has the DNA TGTGCCAGCAGCGCCTCCTTCGGGGGGAACACTGAAGCTTTCTTT.

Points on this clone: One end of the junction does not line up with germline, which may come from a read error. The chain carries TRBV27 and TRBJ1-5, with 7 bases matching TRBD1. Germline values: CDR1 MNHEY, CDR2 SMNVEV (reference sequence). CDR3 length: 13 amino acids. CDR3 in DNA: TGTGCCAGCAGTTTAATTGGGACAGCCAAAGGGAATTTT. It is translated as CASSLIGTAKGNF.

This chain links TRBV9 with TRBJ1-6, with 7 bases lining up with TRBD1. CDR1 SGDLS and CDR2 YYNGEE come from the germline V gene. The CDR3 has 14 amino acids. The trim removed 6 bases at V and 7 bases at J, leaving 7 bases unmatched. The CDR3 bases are TGTGCCAGCAAAAATACAGGGGTGAATTCACCCCTCCACTTT. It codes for CASKNTGVNSPLHF.

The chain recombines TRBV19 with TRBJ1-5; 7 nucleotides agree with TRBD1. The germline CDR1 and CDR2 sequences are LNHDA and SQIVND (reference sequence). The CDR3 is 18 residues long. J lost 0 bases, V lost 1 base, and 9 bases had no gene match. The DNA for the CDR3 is TGTGCCAGTAGTATAGCCGGGACAGAAATCGATAGCAATCAGCCCCAGCATTTT. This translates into CASSIAGTEIDSNQPQHF.

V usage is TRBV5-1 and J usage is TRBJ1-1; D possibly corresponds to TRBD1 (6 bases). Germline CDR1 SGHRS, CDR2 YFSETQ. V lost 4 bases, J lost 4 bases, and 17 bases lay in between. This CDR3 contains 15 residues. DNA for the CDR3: TGCGCCAGCAGCAACAGACCACAGGGACCCACTGAAGCTTTCTTT. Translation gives CASSNRPQGPTEAFF.

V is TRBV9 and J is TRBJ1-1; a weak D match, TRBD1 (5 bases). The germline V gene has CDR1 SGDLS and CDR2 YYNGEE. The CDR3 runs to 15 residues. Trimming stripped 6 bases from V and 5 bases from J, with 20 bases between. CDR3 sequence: CASKGLGEGGTEAFF. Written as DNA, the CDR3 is TGTGCCAGCAAGGGTTTAGGGGAAGGTGGGACTGAAGCTTTCTTT.

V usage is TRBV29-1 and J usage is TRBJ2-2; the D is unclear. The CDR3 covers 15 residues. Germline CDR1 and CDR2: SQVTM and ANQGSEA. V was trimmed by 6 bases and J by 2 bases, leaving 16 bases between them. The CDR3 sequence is CSVLFRHSNTGELFF. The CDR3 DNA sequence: TGCAGCGTCCTGTTCAGACATTCTAACACCGGGGAGCTGTTTTTT.

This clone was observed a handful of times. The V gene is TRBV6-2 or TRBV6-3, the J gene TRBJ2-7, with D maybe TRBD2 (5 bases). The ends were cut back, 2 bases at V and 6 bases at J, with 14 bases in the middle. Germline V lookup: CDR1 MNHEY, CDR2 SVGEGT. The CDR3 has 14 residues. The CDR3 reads CASSYLDLAVEQYF. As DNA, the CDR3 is TGTGCCAGCAGTTACCTGGACTTGGCGGTCGAGCAGTACTTC.

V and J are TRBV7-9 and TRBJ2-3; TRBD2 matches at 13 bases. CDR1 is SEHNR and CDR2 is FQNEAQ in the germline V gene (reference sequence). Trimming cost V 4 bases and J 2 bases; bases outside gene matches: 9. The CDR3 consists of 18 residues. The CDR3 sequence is CASSSLELAGGLTDTQYF. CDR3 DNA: TGTGCCAGCAGCTCCTTGGAACTAGCGGGAGGGCTCACAGATACGCAGTATTTT.

The CDR3 DNA reads TGTGCCAGCAGCGAGGGGGACAGGGGCAGATATGGCTACACCTTC. This gives the protein CASSEGDRGRYGYTF. The V and J genes are TRBV9 and TRBJ1-2; TRBD1 agrees at 10 bases. Germline V gives CDR1 SGDLS, CDR2 YYNGEE. This CDR3 has 15 amino acids. V lost 3 bases and J lost 5; bases outside the gene matches: 7.